A single sample gave rise to the 15 T cell receptor beta chains below, sequenced in a study of CD8 T cells in Susac syndrome. The authors reverse transcribed roughly 0.5 to 1 ug RNA with random hexamers. A single record per CDR3 protein comes from TCRdb applying MiXCR to the immunoSEQ multiplex PCR reads. This table holds around 70,000 distinct CDR3 sequences, about 94% found once. Sequencing was carried out using CD8+ T cells from PBMCs. The receptors derive from a human donor with multiple sclerosis.

This chain uses TRBV15 with TRBJ2-4, with D tentatively TRBD2 (5 bases). CDR3 size: 15 residues. V lost 0 bases and J 7 bases, leaving 13 bases between the germline ends. Germline V gene lookup returns CDR1 LNHNV and CDR2 YYDKDF (reference sequence). CDR3: CATSRDRDRGNIQYF. CDR3 nucleotide sequence: TGTGCCACCAGCAGAGATCGGGATCGAGGGAACATTCAGTACTTC.

V is TRBV19 and J is TRBJ1-1; D remains unclear. Germline CDR1 and CDR2: LNHDA and SQIVND (reference sequence). Trimming took 5 bases from V and 4 from J, leaving 8 bases between them. The CDR3 loop spans 12 amino acids. CDR3 residues: CASSVGSTEAFF. As DNA, the CDR3 is TGTGCCAGTAGTGTGGGGAGCACTGAAGCTTTCTTT.

The gene calls are TRBV20-1 and TRBJ2-7; TRBD2 matches at 7 bases. CDR3 length equals 15 residues. Germline V CDR1 and CDR2: DFQATT, SNEGSKA (reference sequence). Trimming cost V 3 bases and J 2 bases; bases outside gene matches: 10. The CDR3 nucleotides read TGCAGTGCTAGGAGCCTTGCGGGAGAGGCCTACGAGCAGTACTTC. Protein product: CSARSLAGEAYEQYF.

The rearrangement uses TRBV7-2 and TRBJ2-1; D remains ambiguous. CDR3 size: 16 residues. Deletions cut 5 bases from V and 9 bases from J, with 23 bases between. Germline V CDR1 and CDR2: SGHTA, FQGNSA. CDR3 amino acids: CASSPLPAMGYAEQFF. For the CDR3, the DNA is TGTGCCAGCAGCCCCCTACCCGCCATGGGTTATGCTGAGCAGTTCTTC.

The chain has TRBV20-1 and TRBJ2-5; 8 bases line up with TRBD2. The CDR3 runs 15 residues. Germline values: CDR1 DFQATT, CDR2 SNEGSKA (reference sequence). The V and J ends lost 0 bases and 8 bases, in that order; junction bases with no gene match: 11. This CDR3 is CSARDLRGELATQYF. CDR3 bases: TGCAGTGCTAGAGATTTGCGGGGGGAACTGGCAACCCAGTACTTC.

The V call is TRBV5-4, the J call TRBJ1-2; 10 bases fit TRBD1. Trimming took 3 bases from V and 4 from J; bases not matched to a gene: 3. CDR1 SGHNT and CDR2 YYREEE come from the germline V gene (reference sequence). The CDR3 loop spans 14 amino acids. The CDR3: CASSSDRGLYGYTF. The DNA for the CDR3 is TGTGCCAGCAGCTCCGACAGGGGGCTCTATGGCTACACCTTC.

The chain recombines TRBV13 with TRBJ1-1; D gene uncertain. The CDR3 consists of 14 residues. V was cut by 5 bases and J by 1 base, with 11 bases left in between. Per the germline V gene, CDR1 is PRHDT and CDR2 is FYEKMQ (reference sequence). CDR3 in DNA: TGTGCCAGCAGCGCCACAAGGTCGAACACTGAAGCTTTCTTT. Its translation is CASSATRSNTEAFF.

The chain links TRBV24-1 to TRBJ2-5; a weak D match, TRBD1 (5 bases). This CDR3 region has 15 residues. Germline V gene data show CDR1 as KGHDR and CDR2 as SFDVKD. Trimming removed 5 bases from V and 1 base from J, with 13 bases in between. The CDR3 reads CATSVNWGLQETQYF. The CDR3, as DNA: TGTGCCACCAGTGTTAATTGGGGCCTCCAAGAGACCCAGTACTTC.

The chain uses TRBV28 and TRBJ2-3, with no clear D. The CDR3 extends over 14 amino acids. Trimming shortened V by 6 bases and J by 12 bases, and 22 bases separated the two germline ends. Per the germline V gene, CDR1 is MDHEN and CDR2 is SYDVKM. CDR3 sequence reads: CASSSNGNRAQQYF. The CDR3 bases are TGTGCCAGCAGCTCGAACGGCAACCGGGCCCAACAGTATTTT.

This clonotype appeared a single time. Here the CDR3 DNA reads TGTGCCAGCAGTTTAGACCCTGGGCAGGGGGCTTTGACGCCCCAGCATTTT. Residues: CASSLDPGQGALTPQHF. The gene calls are TRBV28 and TRBJ1-5; 8 bases match TRBD1. The CDR3 runs 17 residues. With V trimmed by 2 bases and J by 9 bases, 15 bases remained unmatched. Germline CDR1 and CDR2: MDHEN and SYDVKM.

The chain employs TRBV2 and TRBJ2-7, with D unresolved. Trimming cost V 1 base and J 3 bases, with 7 bases left between them. Germline lookup yields CDR1 SNHLY and CDR2 FYNNEI. The CDR3 runs to 13 residues. The CDR3 sequence: CASSEGSFYEQYF. CDR3 coding DNA: TGTGCCAGCAGTGAAGGTAGTTTCTACGAGCAGTACTTC.

The chain employs TRBV29-1 and TRBJ2-1; 10 bases align to TRBD2. CDR3 length: 16 residues. V shed 1 base and J 3 bases; nucleotides not matched to a gene: 6. Germline assignment: CDR1 SQVTM and CDR2 ANQGSEA. In nucleotides, the CDR3 is TGCAGCGTTGAAGGAGGACTAGCGGTGCACTACAATGAGCAGTTCTTC. Amino acid sequence: CSVEGGLAVHYNEQFF.

V gene TRBV28 combines with J gene TRBJ2-7, with D possibly TRBD2 on 5 matching bases. This CDR3 region has 13 residues. The V gene lost 3 bases and the J gene lost 6 bases, with 12 bases spanning the gap. Germline CDR1 reads MDHEN; CDR2 reads SYDVKM. CDR3 residues: CASSFFWAGEQYF. The CDR3 DNA follows: TGTGCCAGCAGTTTCTTTTGGGCGGGCGAGCAGTACTTC.

The chain employs TRBV5-1 and TRBJ2-1; TRBD2 matches at 9 bases. V was clipped by 0 bases and J by 6 bases; unmatched bases: 4. Germline V gene sequence: CDR1 SGHRS, CDR2 YFSETQ. CDR3 length equals 15 residues. The CDR3 DNA reads as TGCGCCAGCAGCTTGGGCGCGGGAGGGCCCAATGAGCAGTTCTTC. The encoded protein is CASSLGAGGPNEQFF.

The chain recombines TRBV7-2 with TRBJ2-7, with 13 bases lining up with TRBD2. The germline V gene encodes CDR1 SGHTA and CDR2 FQGNSA. This CDR3 is built from 16 residues. Trimming took 2 bases from V and 3 from J; bases not matched to a gene: 4. The DNA of the CDR3 is TGTGCCAGCAGCTTAACGGGACTAGCGGGATACTACGAGCAGTACTTC. This encodes CASSLTGLAGYYEQYF.